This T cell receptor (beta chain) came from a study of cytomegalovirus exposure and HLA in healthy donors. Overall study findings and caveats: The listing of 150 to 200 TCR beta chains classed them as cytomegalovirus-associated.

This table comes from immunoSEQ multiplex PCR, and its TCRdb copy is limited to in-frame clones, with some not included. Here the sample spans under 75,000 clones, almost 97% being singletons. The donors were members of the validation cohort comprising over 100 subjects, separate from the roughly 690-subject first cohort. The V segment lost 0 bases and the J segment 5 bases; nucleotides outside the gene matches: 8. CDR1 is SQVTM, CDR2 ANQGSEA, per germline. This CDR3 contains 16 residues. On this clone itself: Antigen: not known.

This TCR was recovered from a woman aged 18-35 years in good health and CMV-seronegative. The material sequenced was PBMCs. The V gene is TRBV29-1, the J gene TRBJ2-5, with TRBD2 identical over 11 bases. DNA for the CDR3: TGCAGCGTTGAAGAGGGGCTAGCGGGGGGTCATGAGACCCAGTACTTC. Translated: CSVEEGLAGGHETQYF.